One and the same sample provided the 5 T cell receptor beta chains below, sequenced in a study of blood T cells in healthy people across ages. Combining a sample-barcoded 5' primer with a J-beta primer mix, a second PCR ran for 7 to 11 cycles. TCRdb reprocessed the 5' RACE reads via MiXCR and lists one record per CDR3 protein. The sample consists of about 1,800,000 distinct CDR3 sequences, approximately 30% of them appearing once. What was sequenced was blood. The receptors were sampled from a woman aged 30 to 39 in good health.

The J gene is TRBJ2-7, the V gene TRBV5-1; the match to TRBD1 covers 12 bases. The trim removed 0 bases at V and 5 bases at J, leaving 6 bases unmatched. The CDR3 contains 16 residues. The germline CDR1 and CDR2 sequences are SGHRS and YFSETQ. The chain's CDR3 is CASSLGPGQGADEQYV. The DNA for the CDR3 is TGCGCCAGCAGCTTGGGGCCGGGACAGGGGGCGGACGAGCAGTACGTC.

The V gene is TRBV2, the J gene TRBJ1-1, with 9 positions matching TRBD1. The CDR3 has 14 amino acids. Germline trimming cut 8 bases from V and 5 bases from J; bases unmatched to any gene: 9. Germline CDR1 SNHLY, CDR2 FYNNEI. CDR3 coding DNA: TGTGCCAGCGGAGGACAGGGGAGCCAGACTGAAGCTTTCTTT. Translation gives CASGGQGSQTEAFF.

This clonotype was counted a few times. The V and J genes are TRBV6-1 and TRBJ1-4; D unclear. The V gene lost 3 bases and the J gene lost 14 bases, with 13 bases spanning the gap. Germline CDR1 reads MNHNS; CDR2 reads SASEGT. The CDR3 is 12 residues long. This chain's CDR3 is CASSDWSPRLFF. The CDR3 nucleotides are TGTGCCAGCAGTGATTGGTCACCGAGGCTGTTTTTT.

This clonotype was detected many times. The chain combines TRBV9 with TRBJ2-5, with D perhaps TRBD2 (5 bases). Germline loops: CDR1 SGDLS, CDR2 YYNGEE. CDR3 length: 16 amino acids. V was cut by 0 bases and J by 5 bases, with 17 bases left in between. Written as DNA, the CDR3 is TGTGCCAGCAGCGTAGGTCTAGCTCCATCGGGCGAGACCCAGTACTTC. Encoded protein: CASSVGLAPSGETQYF.

J is TRBJ2-2 and V is TRBV6-5; D remains unclear. This CDR3 region has 13 residues. The germline V and J ends were trimmed by 3 bases and 6 bases, with 8 bases remaining between them. The germline CDR1 and CDR2 sequences are MNHEY and SVGAGI. This chain's CDR3 is CASSYLPPGELFF. CDR3 nucleotides: TGTGCCAGCAGTTATTTACCCCCCGGGGAGCTGTTTTTT.